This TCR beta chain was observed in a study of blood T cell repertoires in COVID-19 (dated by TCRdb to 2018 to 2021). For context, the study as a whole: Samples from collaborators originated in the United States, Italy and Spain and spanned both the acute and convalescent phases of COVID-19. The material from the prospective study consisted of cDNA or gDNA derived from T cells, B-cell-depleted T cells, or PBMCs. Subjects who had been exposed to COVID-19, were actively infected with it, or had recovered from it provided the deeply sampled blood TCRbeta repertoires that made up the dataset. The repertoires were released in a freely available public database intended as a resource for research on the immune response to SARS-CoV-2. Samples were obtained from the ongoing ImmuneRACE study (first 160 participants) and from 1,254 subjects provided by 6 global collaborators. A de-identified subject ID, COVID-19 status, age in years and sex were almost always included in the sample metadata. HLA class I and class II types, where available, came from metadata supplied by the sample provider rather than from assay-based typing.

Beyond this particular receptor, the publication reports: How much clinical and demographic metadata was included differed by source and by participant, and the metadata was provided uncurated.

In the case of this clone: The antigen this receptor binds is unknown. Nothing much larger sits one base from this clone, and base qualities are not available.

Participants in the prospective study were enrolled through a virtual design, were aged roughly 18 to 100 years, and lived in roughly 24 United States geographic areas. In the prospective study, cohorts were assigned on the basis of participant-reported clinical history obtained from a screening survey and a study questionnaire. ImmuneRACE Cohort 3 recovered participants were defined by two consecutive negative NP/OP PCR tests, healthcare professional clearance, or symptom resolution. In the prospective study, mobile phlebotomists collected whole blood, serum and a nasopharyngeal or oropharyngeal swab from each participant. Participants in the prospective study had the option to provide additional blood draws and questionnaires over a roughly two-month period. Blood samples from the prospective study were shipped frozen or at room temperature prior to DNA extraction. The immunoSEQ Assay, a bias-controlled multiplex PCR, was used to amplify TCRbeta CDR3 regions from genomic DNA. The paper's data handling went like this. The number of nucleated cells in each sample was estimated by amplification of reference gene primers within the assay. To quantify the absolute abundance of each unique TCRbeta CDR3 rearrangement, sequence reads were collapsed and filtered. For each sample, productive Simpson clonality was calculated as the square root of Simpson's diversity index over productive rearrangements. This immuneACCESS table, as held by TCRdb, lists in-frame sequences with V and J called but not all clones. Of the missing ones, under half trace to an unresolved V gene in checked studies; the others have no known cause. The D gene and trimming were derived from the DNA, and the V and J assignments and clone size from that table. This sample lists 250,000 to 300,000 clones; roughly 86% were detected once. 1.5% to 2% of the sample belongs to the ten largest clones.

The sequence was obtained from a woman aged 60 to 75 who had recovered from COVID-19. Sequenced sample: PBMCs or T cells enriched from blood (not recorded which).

The DNA sequence is given as TGTGCCAGCAGAAAGGGACTAGCGGTACAAGAGACCCAGTACTTC. Its protein reads: CASRKGLAVQETQYF. The chain is made from TRBV7-3 and TRBJ2-5, with 11 central nucleotides matching TRBD2. Compared with germline, V lacks 6 bases and J lacks 2 bases; bases without a gene match: 5. From its cysteine to its phenylalanine, the CDR3 spans 15 amino acids. The sequence is cut down to CDR3 DNA, 45 bases in frame from base 1. CDR1 and CDR2 were assigned from the germline V gene as SGHTA and FQGTGA.